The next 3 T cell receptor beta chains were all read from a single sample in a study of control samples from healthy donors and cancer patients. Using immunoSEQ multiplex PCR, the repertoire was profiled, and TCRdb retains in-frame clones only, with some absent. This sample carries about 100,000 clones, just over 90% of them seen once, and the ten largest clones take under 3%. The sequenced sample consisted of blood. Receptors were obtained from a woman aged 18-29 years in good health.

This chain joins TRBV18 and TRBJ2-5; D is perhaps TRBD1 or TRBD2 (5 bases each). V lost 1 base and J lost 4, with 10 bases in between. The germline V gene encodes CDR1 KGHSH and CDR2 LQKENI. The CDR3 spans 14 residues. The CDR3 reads CASSPLGRTETQYF. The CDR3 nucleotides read TGTGCCAGCTCACCACTGGGACGAACAGAGACCCAGTACTTC.

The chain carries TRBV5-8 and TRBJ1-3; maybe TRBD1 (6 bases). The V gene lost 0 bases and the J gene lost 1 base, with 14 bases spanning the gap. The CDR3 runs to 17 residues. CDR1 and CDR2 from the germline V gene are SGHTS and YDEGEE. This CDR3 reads CASSLEGGFTSGNTIYF. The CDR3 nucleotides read TGTGCCAGCAGCTTGGAAGGGGGGTTTACTTCTGGAAACACCATATATTTT.

This chain's CDR3 is CASSLLTATSGNPHEQFF. The CDR3 DNA reads as TGTGCCAGTAGTTTACTCACCGCGACTAGCGGGAACCCTCATGAGCAGTTCTTC. The gene calls are TRBV19 and TRBJ2-1, with TRBD2 matching over 11 bases. CDR1 and CDR2 from the germline V gene are LNHDA and SQIVND (reference sequence). The length of the CDR3 is 18 residues. Unmatched junction bases numbered 17, after V lost 5 bases and J lost 8 bases.